Following are 14 T cell receptor beta chains from one sample sequenced in a study of blood T cell repertoires in COVID-19. Generated by immunoSEQ multiplex PCR, the TCRdb table keeps only in-frame clones and is missing some. The data contain tens of thousands of clones, more than 85% of them singletons. Sequenced: peripheral blood. All receptors derive from a man in his sixties with acute or convalescent COVID-19.

The genes are TRBV5-1 and TRBJ2-3; TRBD1 might be the D (6 bases). The CDR3 loop spans 15 amino acids. Looked up from germline, CDR1 is SGHRS and CDR2 is YFSETQ. V was shortened by 1 base and J by 2 bases, with 11 bases between the two germline ends. Here the CDR3 DNA reads TGCGCCAGCAGCTTGCGACAGGCCAACACAGATACGCAGTATTTT. It yields the protein CASSLRQANTDTQYF.

CDR3 coding DNA: TGCGCCAGCAGCTCGGACAGAGGCATTACTGAAGCTTTCTTT. Its protein product is CASSSDRGITEAFF. The V gene is TRBV5-1, the J gene TRBJ1-1; maybe TRBD1 (6 bases). Germline V CDR1 and CDR2: SGHRS, YFSETQ. This CDR3 is built from 14 residues. V was clipped by 3 bases and J by 5 bases, with 14 bases between them.

The chain joins TRBV5-1 to TRBJ2-3, with TRBD2 matching 7 bases. V shed 6 bases, J shed 2 bases, and the junction held 9 bases outside the gene matches. Per the germline V gene, CDR1 is SGHRS and CDR2 is YFSETQ. The CDR3 runs 15 residues. The CDR3 loop reads CASNRWTSPTDTQYF. In DNA form, the CDR3 reads TGCGCCAGCAACAGATGGACTAGTCCCACAGATACGCAGTATTTT.

This sequence joins TRBV11-2 and TRBJ2-3; 7 positions agree with TRBD2. With 1 base clipped from V and 5 bases from J, the junction kept 6 bases outside the gene matches. Germline lookup yields CDR1 SGHAT and CDR2 FQNNGV. CDR3 size: 15 residues. The CDR3 nucleotides read TGTGCCAGCAGCTTAGGGTCCGGGAGGATAGATACGCAGTATTTT. Protein product: CASSLGSGRIDTQYF. Looking up the rest from reference TRBV11-2 and TRBJ2-3 gives the full variable domain: EAGVAQSPRYKIIEKRQSVAFWCNPISGHATLYWYQQILGQGPKLLIQFQNNGVVDDSQLPKDRFSAERLKGVDSTLKIQPAKLEDSAVYLCASSLGSGRIDTQYFGPGTRLTVL.

This rearrangement joins TRBV15 to TRBJ2-1; D possibly corresponds to TRBD2 (5 bases). The CDR3 is 17 amino acids. Germline CDR1 reads LNHNV; CDR2 reads YYDKDF (reference sequence). Deletions cut 6 bases from V and 0 bases from J, with 18 bases between. CDR3: CATSRSGSESSYNEQFF. The CDR3 region has the DNA TGTGCCACCAGTCGAAGTGGTAGCGAGAGCTCCTACAATGAGCAGTTCTTC.

The chain links TRBV6-5 to TRBJ2-2; D gene uncertain. Germline CDR1 MNHEY, CDR2 SVGAGI. V was pared by 2 bases and J by 5 bases, with 3 bases between. The CDR3 runs 12 residues. DNA for the CDR3: TGTGCCAGCAGTTACGAGACCGGGGAGCTGTTTTTT. It yields the protein CASSYETGELFF.

CDR3 loop: CASSQIGRGHEQYV. The CDR3 bases are TGTGCCAGCAGCCAGATCGGCAGGGGCCACGAGCAGTACGTC. The J gene is TRBJ2-7, the V gene TRBV14, with D possibly TRBD1 on 6 matching bases. Deletions cut 3 bases from V and 5 bases from J, with 14 bases between. Germline loops: CDR1 SGHDN, CDR2 FVKESK. CDR3 size: 14 residues.

This clone appeared once. Because the CDR3's place on the DNA is in doubt, the DNA is left out and the CDR3 is given as listed by TCRdb. V is TRBV19 and J is TRBJ2-1; the table calls TRBD2, which could not be checked here. Per germline, CDR1 LNHDA and CDR2 SQIVND (reference sequence). Ends included, the CDR3 has 12 residues. This chain's CDR3 is CASTSVVNEQFF.

The chain couples TRBV5-8 to TRBJ2-2; 7 bases are a match to TRBD2. The CDR3 covers 16 residues. The V segment lost 8 bases and the J segment 4 bases; nucleotides outside the gene matches: 14. Per germline, CDR1 SGHTS and CDR2 YDEGEE. This CDR3 reads CASRLGLAAGTGELFF. As DNA, the CDR3 is TGTGCCAGTCGCCTGGGGCTAGCGGCGGGCACCGGGGAGCTGTTTTTT.

This chain joins TRBV18 and TRBJ2-4; no firm D call. V lost 10 bases, J lost 6 bases, and 16 bases lay in between. This CDR3 has 13 amino acids. Germline V lookup: CDR1 KGHSH, CDR2 LQKENI. CDR3 DNA sequence: TGTGCCATACCAAACAGTGCCCGAAACATTCAGTACTTC. Amino acids: CAIPNSARNIQYF.

This clone came up once. The chain has TRBV29-1 and TRBJ1-1; the match to TRBD1 covers 7 bases. Germline V gene lookup returns CDR1 SQVTM and CDR2 ANQGSEA. The CDR3 loop spans 13 amino acids. V was pared by 4 bases and J by 10 bases, with 12 bases of the junction left unmatched. The CDR3 nucleotides read TGCAGCGTTGGGATTAACAGGGGTGGCGGAGCTTTCTTT. Its translation is CSVGINRGGGAFF.

The gene calls are TRBV4-1 and TRBJ2-5, with 7 bases aligning to TRBD1. Germline V gives CDR1 MGHRA, CDR2 YSYEKL. Germline trimming cut 0 bases from V and 4 bases from J; bases unmatched to any gene: 8. The CDR3 has 16 residues. The CDR3 DNA reads TGCGCCAGCAGCCAAGATAGGGCAGGGGGAAGAGAGACCCAGTACTTC. Its protein product is CASSQDRAGGRETQYF.

V is TRBV7-8 and J is TRBJ2-5; the D gene is possibly TRBD2 (5 bases). The CDR3 runs 16 residues. V dropped 5 bases and J dropped 1 base, with 17 bases sitting between them. Germline V lookup: CDR1 SGHVS, CDR2 FQNEAQ. CDR3 in DNA: TGTGCCAGCAGCAGAGACCAGCGGAGTTCCCAAGAGACCCAGTACTTC. It codes for CASSRDQRSSQETQYF.

On this clone: Other nucleotide sequences from this sample produce the same CDR3. This chain uses TRBV5-1 with TRBJ2-1, with TRBD2 matching over 11 bases. The CDR3 runs 15 residues. J gave up 4 bases and V 4 bases, and 4 bases lay outside the gene matches. The germline V gene has CDR1 SGHRS and CDR2 YFSETQ. The CDR3: CASSLGTSGYNEQFF. The CDR3 nucleotides read TGCGCCAGCAGCCTCGGGACTAGCGGATACAATGAGCAGTTCTTC.